The rows below give T cell receptor beta chains drawn from one sample of a study of identical twins. TCRdb fed the 5' RACE reads into MiXCR, producing one record per CDR3 protein. Among 700,000 or so distinct CDR3 sequences listed, approximately 9% were seen once. The sample also formed part of further work on yellow fever vaccine responses in identical twins.

Sequencing was performed on PBMCs. The receptors stem from a young woman in good health. Each CDR3 is given with its conserved first and last residue. D genes are given only for firm matches. Size is stated for part of the rows, as once, few or many counts, or as a class when the clone is expanded.

>TRBJ2-1|few|TRBD2|TRBV20-1
TGCAGTGGAAGTGCGGGAGGCCCCTCCTACAATGAGCAGTTCTTC
CSGSAGGPSYNEQFF
>TRBJ2-7|NA|NA|TRBV28
TGTGCCAGCAGTTTATCAGGGGAACCCTACGAGCAGTACTTC
CASSLSGEPYEQYF
>TRBJ2-2|many|TRBD2|TRBV14
TGTGCCAGCAGACTTAGCGGGACGAACACCGGGGAGCTGTTTTTT
CASRLSGTNTGELFF
>TRBJ2-7|few|TRBD1|TRBV6-1
TGTGCCAGCAGTGCGGACAGGGAACTAGCCTACGAGCAGTACTTC
CASSADRELAYEQYF
>TRBJ2-7|NA|NA|TRBV21-1
TGTGCCAGCAGCAAGGTTAGCGGGAGGGAACACGAGCAGTACTTC
CASSKVSGREHEQYF
>TRBJ2-7|NA|NA|TRBV15
TGTGCCACCAGCAGAGATAGCTGGAGCTCCTACGAGCAGTACTTC
CATSRDSWSSYEQYF
>TRBJ2-1|NA|NA|TRBV10-3
TGTGCCATCAGTGCTCAATTTGGTGAGCAGTTCTTC
CAISAQFGEQFF
>TRBJ1-3|NA|NA|TRBV28
TGTGCCAGCACTCCTAGGAGGGGAAACTCTGGAAACACCATATATTTT
CASTPRRGNSGNTIYF
>TRBJ2-2|few|NA|TRBV20-1
TGCAGTGCTAGAGAGCCTAGCGTATCTACCGGGGAGCTGTTTTTT
CSAREPSVSTGELFF
>TRBJ2-7|NA|NA|TRBV28
TGTGCCTCGAACGAGAGGTCCTACGAGCAGTACTTC
CASNERSYEQYF
>TRBJ2-3|NA|TRBD2|TRBV12-3/TRBV12-4
TGTGCCAGCAGTCTTAGCGGGAGGCCCACAGATACGCAGTATTTT
CASSLSGRPTDTQYF
>TRBJ2-5|NA|NA|TRBV20-1
TGCAGTGCTCCCATTGAAGGCAGGGAGACGACCCAGTACTTC
CSAPIEGRETTQYF
>TRBJ2-7|NA|NA|TRBV20-1
TGCAGTGCTAGTTGGACCGCCAAAGCCGGCTACGAGCAGTACTTC
CSASWTAKAGYEQYF
>TRBJ1-2|few|NA|TRBV5-1
TGCGCCAGCAGCCGAGAGGGTTCTAACTATGGCTACACCTTC
CASSREGSNYGYTF
>TRBJ2-1|few|NA|TRBV7-8
TGTGCCAGCAGCCGTACTAGCACCCCTAGGTCTATCTCCTACAATGAGCAGTTCTTC
CASSRTSTPRSISYNEQFF
>TRBJ2-3|NA|NA|TRBV20-1
TGCAGTGGACTCCGCGATACGCAGTATTTT
CSGLRDTQYF
>TRBJ2-1|NA|TRBD2|TRBV29-1
TGCAGCACCCGCGAGGGGTTAGGACTAGCGGGATCTCGCAGTGGAGAGCAGTTCTTC
CSTREGLGLAGSRSGEQFF
>TRBJ2-7|NA|NA|TRBV7-9
TGTGCCAGCAGCCCCAATAATAATGGCTACGAGCAGTACTTC
CASSPNNNGYEQYF
>TRBJ2-3|NA|NA|TRBV21-1
TGTGCCAGCAGCGTTCCCGCCTCCTGGGGCACAGATACGCAGTATTTT
CASSVPASWGTDTQYF
>TRBJ2-3|few|NA|TRBV6-5
TGTGCCAGCAGTTACAAGTATAGCACAGATACGCAGTATTTT
CASSYKYSTDTQYF
>TRBJ2-1|NA|TRBD2|TRBV4-2
TGTGCCAGCAGACAAGGACTAGCGGAAAGTGCATCCTACAATGAGCAGTTCTTC
CASRQGLAESASYNEQFF
>TRBJ2-2|NA|TRBD2|TRBV3-1
TGTGCCAGCAGCTCCCGACTAGCGGTGAACACCGGGGAGCTGTTTTTT
CASSSRLAVNTGELFF
>TRBJ2-3|NA|NA|TRBV29-1
TGCAGCGCCCCCCCGGAGGGGGGGAGCACAGATACGCAGTATTTT
CSAPPEGGSTDTQYF
>TRBJ2-3|few|NA|TRBV7-9
TGTGCCAGCACCCCTCTCTCGGATACGCAGTATTTT
CASTPLSDTQYF
>TRBJ2-7|NA|TRBD2|TRBV12-3/TRBV12-4
TGTGCCAGCAGTTCCTCCCATGGGGGGGCCTACGAGCAGTACTTC
CASSSSHGGAYEQYF
>TRBJ2-5|NA|TRBD2|TRBV19
TGTGCCAGTAGTACGGGACTAGCGGGCCAAGAGACCCAGTACTTC
CASSTGLAGQETQYF
>TRBJ1-2|few|TRBD1|TRBV5-1
TGCGCCAGCAGCTCTTCAGGGGGCGTTTCCTATGGCTACACCTTC
CASSSSGGVSYGYTF
>TRBJ2-2|few|NA|TRBV5-5
TGTGCCAGCAGCAACACAGGGTCGGGGGAGCTGTTTTTT
CASSNTGSGELFF
>TRBJ2-7|many|NA|TRBV14
TGTGCCAGCAGCTTCGGTCCGGGCTACGAGCAGTACTTC
CASSFGPGYEQYF
>TRBJ2-7|many|NA|TRBV12-3/TRBV12-4
TGTGCCAGCAGTTCTTGGGACGGATCCTACGAGCAGTACTTC
CASSSWDGSYEQYF
>TRBJ2-1|few|TRBD1|TRBV7-9
TGTGCCAGCAGAGAGACAGGGTACGAGCAGTTCTTC
CASRETGYEQFF
>TRBJ1-2|few|NA|TRBV7-2
TGTGCCAGCAGCTTGGGCAGGGCGAATGGCTACACCTTC
CASSLGRANGYTF